Listed here are 3 T cell receptor beta chains from one sample, sequenced in a study of T-cell reconstitution after alpha-beta-depleted transplantation in children. The authors prepared the TCRbeta library with unique molecular identifiers. TCRdb reprocessed the PCR reads via MiXCR and lists one record per CDR3 protein. Among around 700,000 distinct CDR3 sequences listed, around 13% were seen once. This sample comprised PBMCs, obtained before TCRalphabeta/CD19-depleted stem cell transplant. All receptors come from a girl aged 2 to 10 with congenital amegakaryocytic thrombocytopenia, due to receive a stem cell transplant.

This clonotype was observed many times. The rearrangement joins TRBV20-1 to TRBJ2-7; unclear D gene. The germline gives CDR1 DFQATT, CDR2 SNEGSKA (reference sequence). This CDR3 comprises 16 residues. Trimming took 3 bases from V and 2 from J, leaving 20 bases between them. The CDR3 DNA reads as TGCAGTGCTAGTATGTCCAAGCCCCCTCCTCCCTACGAGCAGTACTTC. It codes for CSASMSKPPPPYEQYF.

The chain uses TRBV3-1 and TRBJ2-1; 13 bases agree with TRBD2. CDR1 and CDR2 from the germline V gene are LGHDT and YNNKEL (reference sequence). V lost 1 base and J lost 6; bases outside the gene matches: 6. The CDR3 has 17 amino acids. The CDR3, as DNA: TGTGCCAGCAGCCAAGGAGCACTAGCGGGAGGGGGCAATGAGCAGTTCTTC. This translates into CASSQGALAGGGNEQFF.

This clonotype was counted many times. The chain is built from TRBV20-1 and TRBJ2-4; 12 nucleotides line up with TRBD2. In germline, CDR1 is DFQATT, CDR2 SNEGSKA (reference sequence). Trimming at V came to 5 bases and at J to 8 bases, leaving 7 bases not matched to a gene. The CDR3 totals 14 residues. DNA for the CDR3: TGCAGTGCTCCAGAGACTAGCGGGAGTTACATTCAGTACTTC. Translating it yields CSAPETSGSYIQYF.